This T cell receptor (beta chain) was found in a study of OX40 agonist ivuxolimab in advanced cancers. Study-wide findings and caveats: The study found that CD8+ T cells averaged more expanded clones than CD4+. Low levels of normalized T-cell clonal expansion also appeared in some nonresponders. Clonal expansion was among the lowest in partial responders at 0.1-3.0 mg/kg, especially CD8+.

With 5 bases removed from V and 3 bases from J, the gap between germline ends came to 16 bases. The length of the CDR3 is 16 residues. Germline values: CDR1 SGHVS, CDR2 FNYEAQ. Comments on this clone: Its antigen is currently unknown.

Method: immunoSEQ multiplex PCR; TCRdb's copy keeps in-frame clones and lacks some. The sample consists of 60,000 to 100,000 clones, under 95% of them appearing once. The sequence was collected from an adult with an advanced solid tumor such as melanoma, head and neck, liver or kidney cancer. This rearrangement joins TRBV7-6 to TRBJ2-2; D gene uncertain. The starting material was CD4+ or CD8+ T cells sorted from blood, obtained in a trial of the OX40 agonist ivuxolimab. This CDR3 reads CASSPLGLGYTGELFF. The CDR3 DNA sequence: TGTGCCAGCAGCCCATTGGGCCTAGGGTACACCGGGGAGCTGTTTTTT.